The rows below give T cell receptor beta chains drawn from one sample of a study of blood T cell repertoires in COVID-19. The assay was immunoSEQ multiplex PCR, and TCRdb's table has in-frame clones only and misses some. The sample lists 25,000 to 30,000 clones; 90% were seen once. Material for sequencing was peripheral blood. Receptors were obtained from a man between 65 and 79 years old with active or convalescent COVID-19. CDR3s include the opening cysteine and the closing phenylalanine or tryptophan. The order of the fields is J gene, clone size, V gene, D gene, CDR3 DNA, CDR3 protein. A D gene is named only where the DNA matches it firmly. Clone size is shown for a subset of rows, as once, few, many or a class of expanded clone.

TRBJ1-2	.	TRBV5-4	.	TGTGCCAGCAGCTTGGCTCAGGGCGAATACTATGGCTACACCTTC	CASSLAQGEYYGYTF
TRBJ2-1	.	TRBV6-1	.	TGTGCCAGCAGTGAAACCCAGTTCTTCTTC	CASSETQFFF
TRBJ2-3	.	TRBV6-4	.	TGTGCCAGCAGTGACCGGGCGGGAAGCACAGATACGCAGTATTTT	CASSDRAGSTDTQYF
TRBJ2-7	.	TRBV30	.	TGTGCCTGGAGTGTACTGGAGGGGACGGAGTACTTC	CAWSVLEGTEYF
TRBJ2-5	once	TRBV2	TRBD2	TGTGCCAGCATGTTAGCGGGGGGCCAAGAGACCCAGTACTTC	CASMLAGGQETQYF
TRBJ1-2	.	TRBV5-1	.	TGCGCCAGCAGCAACGGGGACAACGCCTTTGGCTACACCTTC	CASSNGDNAFGYTF
TRBJ1-5	.	TRBV21-1	.	TGTGCCAGCAGCAAAGAGGGGGACAGTCAGGGAGGTAGCAATCAGCCCCAGCATTTT	CASSKEGDSQGGSNQPQHF
TRBJ2-5	.	TRBV5-1	TRBD2	TGCGCCAGCAGCTTGTTTGGACTAGCGGGGGGGCAGGGGACCCAGTACTTC	CASSLFGLAGGQGTQYF
TRBJ1-1	.	TRBV4-3	TRBD1	TGCGCCAGCAGCCAAGAAGGGACAGCCTATATGAACACTGAAGCTTTCTTT	CASSQEGTAYMNTEAFF
TRBJ2-3	.	TRBV4-1	TRBD2	TGCGCCAGCAGCCAAACATCCTCTAGCGGTAGCACAGATACGCAGTATTTT	CASSQTSSSGSTDTQYF
TRBJ2-3	.	TRBV9	.	TGTGCCAGCAGCGTAGGCGCGGGACGCACAGATACGCAGTATTTT	CASSVGAGRTDTQYF
TRBJ1-1	once	TRBV6-4	TRBD1	TGTGCCAGCAGCCAGGGACAGGGAACTGAAGCTTTCTTT	CASSQGQGTEAFF
TRBJ1-2	.	TRBV6-6	.	TGTGCCAGCACCTTGAGGGCAGGTCCTATCTATGGCTACACCTTC	CASTLRAGPIYGYTF
TRBJ1-3	.	TRBV30	TRBD1	TGTGCCGGCAGAGGGGGCCCGAGCTCTGGAAACACCATATATTTT	CAGRGGPSSGNTIYF
TRBJ2-3	.	TRBV5-1	TRBD2	TGCGCCAGCAGCTCGGGACTAGCGGGGGGTACCCCCCGCACAGATACGCAGTATTTT	CASSSGLAGGTPRTDTQYF
TRBJ1-2	.	TRBV29-1	.	TGCAGCGTTGGAGGGTGGGAGTCCTATGGCTACACCTTC	CSVGGWESYGYTF
TRBJ2-1	.	TRBV10-1	TRBD2	TGCGCCAGCAGTCCTAGCGGGCTAGCTAGTGAGCAGTTCTTC	CASSPSGLASEQFF
TRBJ1-1	.	TRBV5-5	.	TGTGCCAGCAGCTTGGAAGGAGAGGGTTACACTGAAGCTTTCTTT	CASSLEGEGYTEAFF
TRBJ2-5	.	TRBV6-5	.	TGTGCCAGCAGCGCCACTAGGGAAGAGACCCAGTACTTC	CASSATREETQYF
TRBJ2-2	.	TRBV19	.	TGTGCCAGCAGACACAGGGTCTTCACCGGGGAGCTGTTTTTT	CASRHRVFTGELFF
TRBJ1-1	.	TRBV5-5	.	TGTGCCAGCAGTCCAAACAGGGACAACACTGAAGCTTTCTTT	CASSPNRDNTEAFF
TRBJ2-1	.	TRBV6-4	.	TGTGCCAGCAGTGGGCAGGGAGGCGGTGAGCAGTTCTTC	CASSGQGGGEQFF
TRBJ2-2	.	TRBV7-8	TRBD2	TGTGCCAGCAGCCGGACTAGCGGTCCGAACACCGGGGAGCTGTTTTTT	CASSRTSGPNTGELFF
TRBJ2-5	.	TRBV7-2	.	TGTGCCAGCAGCGCCATGATCACAAGTGAGACCCAGTACTTC	CASSAMITSETQYF
TRBJ2-5	.	TRBV9	.	TGTGCCAGCAGCGTTTTTTCGGGTATGAGTGTTCAAGAGACCCAGTACTTC	CASSVFSGMSVQETQYF
TRBJ2-3	.	TRBV6-4	.	TGTGCCAGCAGTGTGGTGCTGAGCGATACGCAGTATTTT	CASSVVLSDTQYF
TRBJ1-2	few	TRBV7-9	.	TGTGCCAGCAGCCTGACGGGGGGAGGGGACTATGGCTACACCTTC	CASSLTGGGDYGYTF
TRBJ2-5	.	TRBV6-5	TRBD2	TGTGCCAGCAGTTCGCGGGGGAGGGAGACCCAGTACTTC	CASSSRGRETQYF
TRBJ1-1	.	TRBV3-1/TRBV3-2	.	TGTGCCAGCAGCCAAGATACTGCGGGACGAGAGACTGAAGCTTTCTTT	CASSQDTAGRETEAFF
TRBJ2-3	.	TRBV6-2/TRBV6-3	TRBD2	TGTGCCAGCAGTTACTCGCCGGTGCGGGGGGCGACAGATACGCAGTATTTT	CASSYSPVRGATDTQYF
TRBJ2-2	few	TRBV11-3	.	TGTGCCAGCAGTTTAGCGAGCACCGGGGAGCTGTTTTTT	CASSLASTGELFF
TRBJ2-5	.	TRBV6-5	TRBD1	TGTGCCAGCAGTTCGGGACAGTGGACCCAGTACTTC	CASSSGQWTQYF
TRBJ2-2	.	TRBV19	TRBD2	TGTGCCAGTAGTATACAAACGGGAGGGAACACCGGGGAGCTGTTTTTT	CASSIQTGGNTGELFF
TRBJ2-3	.	TRBV2	TRBD2	TGTGCCAGCAGGCGACTAGCGGGGGGGAGCACAGATACGCAGTATTTT	CASRRLAGGSTDTQYF
TRBJ2-1	.	TRBV10-1	TRBD1	TGCGCCAGCAGTGAGAGCCGGGACAGGGGTGTGTTCTTC	CASSESRDRGVFF
TRBJ2-1	.	TRBV7-2	TRBD1	TGTGCCAGCAGCCAGGGGCAGGGGGTCTACAATGAGCAGTTCTTC	CASSQGQGVYNEQFF
TRBJ1-3	.	TRBV4-3	.	TGCGCCAGCAGCCAAGATATGGCGGGACGCACGGGAAACACCATATATTTT	CASSQDMAGRTGNTIYF
TRBJ2-1	.	TRBV6-2/TRBV6-3	TRBD2	TGTGCCAGCAGTCAGGCCTCGACTAGCGGGCAGTTAAGGGGTTGGGATGAGCAGTTCTTC	CASSQASTSGQLRGWDEQFF
TRBJ2-2	once	TRBV6-5	.	TGTGCCAGCAGTCCCGGGACTGACACCGGGGAGCTGTTTTTT	CASSPGTDTGELFF
TRBJ2-1	.	TRBV5-4	.	TGTGCCAGCAGCTTGGGGGTGGGGCAGGACAATGAGCAGTTCTTC	CASSLGVGQDNEQFF
TRBJ1-2	.	TRBV7-5	.	TGTGCCAGAAGCCGGGGGGTCCCCAGCTATGGCTACACCTTC	CARSRGVPSYGYTF
TRBJ1-2	.	TRBV6-5	.	TGTGCCAGCAGTACCGGGGGGGCAGGTAACTATGGCTACACCTTC	CASSTGGAGNYGYTF
TRBJ2-1	.	TRBV5-1	.	TGCGCCAGCAGCTCCGGACCCGGGGAAGGTGAGCAGTTCTTC	CASSSGPGEGEQFF
TRBJ2-5	.	TRBV29-1	TRBD2	TGCAGCGCAGTAGCGGGAGTGCAAGAGACCCAGTACTTC	CSAVAGVQETQYF
TRBJ1-5	.	TRBV19	.	TGTGCCACCAGGGGTAGGACCGGTAGCAATCAGCCCCAGCATTTT	CATRGRTGSNQPQHF
TRBJ1-2	.	TRBV6-5	TRBD1	TGTGCCAGCAGTTACCTAGGACAGGGAGGAGGCTACACCTTC	CASSYLGQGGGYTF
TRBJ1-5	.	TRBV12-5	.	TGTGCTAGTGGCGCTCGAGATCAGCCCCAGCATTTT	CASGARDQPQHF
TRBJ1-6	.	TRBV11-2	.	TGTGCCAGCAGCCCCAAGGCAGGGAAGGTTTCACCCCTCCACTTT	CASSPKAGKVSPLHF
TRBJ1-1	.	TRBV7-9	TRBD1	TGTGCCAGCAGCGCGGGACAGGAGAACACTGAAGCTTTCTTT	CASSAGQENTEAFF
TRBJ1-2	.	TRBV9	.	TGTGCCAGCAGCGAACAGCAAACTAACTATGGCTACACCTTC	CASSEQQTNYGYTF
TRBJ2-2	.	TRBV25-1	.	TGTGCCAGCAGTGCAACGGTTCCGAACACCGGGGAGCTGTTTTTT	CASSATVPNTGELFF
TRBJ1-2	.	TRBV29-1	.	TGCAGCGTTCGGGACACCGTATCCTATGGCTACACCTTC	CSVRDTVSYGYTF